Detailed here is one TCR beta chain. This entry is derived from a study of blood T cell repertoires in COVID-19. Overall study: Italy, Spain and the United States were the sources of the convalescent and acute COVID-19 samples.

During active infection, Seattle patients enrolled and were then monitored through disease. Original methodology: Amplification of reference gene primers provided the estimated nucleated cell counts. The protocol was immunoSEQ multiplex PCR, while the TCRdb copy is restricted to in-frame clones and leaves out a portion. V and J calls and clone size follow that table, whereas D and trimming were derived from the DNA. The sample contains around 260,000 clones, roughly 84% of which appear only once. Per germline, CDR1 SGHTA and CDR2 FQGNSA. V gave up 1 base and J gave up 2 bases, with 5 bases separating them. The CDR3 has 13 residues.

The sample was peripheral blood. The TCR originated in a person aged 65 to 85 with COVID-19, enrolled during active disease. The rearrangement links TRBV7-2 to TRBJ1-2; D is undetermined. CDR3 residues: CASSLDMNYGYTF. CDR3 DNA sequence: TGTGCCAGCAGCTTAGATATGAACTATGGCTACACCTTC.